A selection of T cell receptor beta chains follows, all from one sample in a study of OX40 agonist ivuxolimab in advanced cancers. TCRdb's table, derived via immunoSEQ multiplex PCR, lists solely in-frame clones and lacks some. The sample has some 60,000 clones; about 89% are singletons. This material consisted of CD4+ or CD8+ T cells sorted from blood, taken in a trial of the OX40 agonist ivuxolimab. The receptors derive from an adult with an advanced solid tumor such as melanoma, head and neck, liver or kidney cancer. The CDR3 runs from the conserved cysteine through the conserved F or W. The order of the fields is D gene, J gene, V gene, clone size, CDR3 DNA, CDR3 protein. The D gene is left open where the match is weak. Size is stated for part of the rows, as once, few or many counts, or as a class when the clone is expanded.

>-|TRBJ1-2|TRBV28|-
TGTGCCAGCACCGCCGGGGAGTATGGCTACACCTTC
CASTAGEYGYTF
>-|TRBJ2-3|TRBV9|-
TGTGCCAGCAGCGTAGGGTCGTTGGGGGGCACAGATACGCAGTATTTT
CASSVGSLGGTDTQYF
>-|TRBJ2-2|TRBV5-4|-
TGTGCCAGCAGCTTGGTCGGAGGGATTGCCGGGGAGCTGTTTTTT
CASSLVGGIAGELFF
>-|TRBJ2-1|TRBV6-5|-
TGTGCCAGCACCGACCGGCATGAGCAGTTCTTC
CASTDRHEQFF
>-|TRBJ2-7|TRBV6-6|-
TGTGCCAGCAGTACCCGGGACACCTACTCCTACGAGCAGTACTTC
CASSTRDTYSYEQYF
>-|TRBJ1-3|TRBV30|-
TGTGCCTGGAGTTTTCAAACCCTCAGCACCATATATTTT
CAWSFQTLSTIYF
>TRBD1|TRBJ2-5|TRBV6-5|-
TGTGCCAGCAGTTACTCACCCAGGGGGCTAGAGACCCAGTACTTC
CASSYSPRGLETQYF
>-|TRBJ1-1|TRBV5-1|-
TGCGCCAGCAGCTTAACAGTTCGCACTGAAGCTTTCTTT
CASSLTVRTEAFF
>-|TRBJ1-5|TRBV10-3|-
TGTGCCATCAGTGAAAGTGGCCCTAACGATCAGCCCCAGCATTTT
CAISESGPNDQPQHF
>-|TRBJ1-3|TRBV27|-
TGTGCCAGCAGTTGGTCGGGCCTGGGAGACACCATATATTTT
CASSWSGLGDTIYF
>-|TRBJ2-1|TRBV7-2|-
TGTGCCAGCAACCTTGGACTTACCTTCTACAATGAGCAGTTCTTC
CASNLGLTFYNEQFF
>TRBD1|TRBJ1-2|TRBV6-1|-
TGTGCCAGCAGGCACAGGGGTCAATCCGTTGGCTACACCTTC
CASRHRGQSVGYTF
>-|TRBJ2-7|TRBV5-1|-
TGCGCCAGCAGCTCCGCCGGGACAAACGCCTACGAGCAGTACTTC
CASSSAGTNAYEQYF
>-|TRBJ2-7|TRBV6-1|-
TGTGCCAGCAGTGAAGGGGGCTACGAGCAGTACTTC
CASSEGGYEQYF
>TRBD2|TRBJ2-1|TRBV6-5|once
TGTGCCAGCAGTTCGACTAGCAATTACAATGAGCAGTTCTTC
CASSSTSNYNEQFF
>-|TRBJ1-2|TRBV7-9|-
TGTGCCAGCAGCTTAGGGGAGTTTCGCAGAAACTATGGCTACACCTTC
CASSLGEFRRNYGYTF
>-|TRBJ2-5|TRBV9|once
TGTGCCAGCAGCGCACACAGGGAAAGCTGGGAGACCCAGTACTTC
CASSAHRESWETQYF
>-|TRBJ1-5|TRBV6-5|-
TGTGCCAGCAGTTACGTTGGGGCGCGGCAGCCCCAGCATTTT
CASSYVGARQPQHF
>TRBD1|TRBJ1-4|TRBV2|-
TGTGCCAGCAGGAAGGGGACAGAGGGTGAAAAACTGTTTTTT
CASRKGTEGEKLFF
>TRBD1|TRBJ2-1|TRBV7-2|-
TGTGCCAGCAGCTTAGCTGGGGACAGCTCCTACAATGAGCAGTTCTTC
CASSLAGDSSYNEQFF
>TRBD2|TRBJ2-5|TRBV7-9|-
TGTGCCAGCAGCTTGGGACTAGCGGCGCAAGAGACCCAGTACTTC
CASSLGLAAQETQYF
>TRBD1|TRBJ2-7|TRBV5-1|-
TGCGCCAGCAGCTTGGCCCAGGGGGCGAAATACGAGCAGTACTTC
CASSLAQGAKYEQYF
>-|TRBJ1-2|TRBV2|-
TGTGCCAGCAGTGATTGGGGGGCTACGCGCATCGGCTACACCTTC
CASSDWGATRIGYTF